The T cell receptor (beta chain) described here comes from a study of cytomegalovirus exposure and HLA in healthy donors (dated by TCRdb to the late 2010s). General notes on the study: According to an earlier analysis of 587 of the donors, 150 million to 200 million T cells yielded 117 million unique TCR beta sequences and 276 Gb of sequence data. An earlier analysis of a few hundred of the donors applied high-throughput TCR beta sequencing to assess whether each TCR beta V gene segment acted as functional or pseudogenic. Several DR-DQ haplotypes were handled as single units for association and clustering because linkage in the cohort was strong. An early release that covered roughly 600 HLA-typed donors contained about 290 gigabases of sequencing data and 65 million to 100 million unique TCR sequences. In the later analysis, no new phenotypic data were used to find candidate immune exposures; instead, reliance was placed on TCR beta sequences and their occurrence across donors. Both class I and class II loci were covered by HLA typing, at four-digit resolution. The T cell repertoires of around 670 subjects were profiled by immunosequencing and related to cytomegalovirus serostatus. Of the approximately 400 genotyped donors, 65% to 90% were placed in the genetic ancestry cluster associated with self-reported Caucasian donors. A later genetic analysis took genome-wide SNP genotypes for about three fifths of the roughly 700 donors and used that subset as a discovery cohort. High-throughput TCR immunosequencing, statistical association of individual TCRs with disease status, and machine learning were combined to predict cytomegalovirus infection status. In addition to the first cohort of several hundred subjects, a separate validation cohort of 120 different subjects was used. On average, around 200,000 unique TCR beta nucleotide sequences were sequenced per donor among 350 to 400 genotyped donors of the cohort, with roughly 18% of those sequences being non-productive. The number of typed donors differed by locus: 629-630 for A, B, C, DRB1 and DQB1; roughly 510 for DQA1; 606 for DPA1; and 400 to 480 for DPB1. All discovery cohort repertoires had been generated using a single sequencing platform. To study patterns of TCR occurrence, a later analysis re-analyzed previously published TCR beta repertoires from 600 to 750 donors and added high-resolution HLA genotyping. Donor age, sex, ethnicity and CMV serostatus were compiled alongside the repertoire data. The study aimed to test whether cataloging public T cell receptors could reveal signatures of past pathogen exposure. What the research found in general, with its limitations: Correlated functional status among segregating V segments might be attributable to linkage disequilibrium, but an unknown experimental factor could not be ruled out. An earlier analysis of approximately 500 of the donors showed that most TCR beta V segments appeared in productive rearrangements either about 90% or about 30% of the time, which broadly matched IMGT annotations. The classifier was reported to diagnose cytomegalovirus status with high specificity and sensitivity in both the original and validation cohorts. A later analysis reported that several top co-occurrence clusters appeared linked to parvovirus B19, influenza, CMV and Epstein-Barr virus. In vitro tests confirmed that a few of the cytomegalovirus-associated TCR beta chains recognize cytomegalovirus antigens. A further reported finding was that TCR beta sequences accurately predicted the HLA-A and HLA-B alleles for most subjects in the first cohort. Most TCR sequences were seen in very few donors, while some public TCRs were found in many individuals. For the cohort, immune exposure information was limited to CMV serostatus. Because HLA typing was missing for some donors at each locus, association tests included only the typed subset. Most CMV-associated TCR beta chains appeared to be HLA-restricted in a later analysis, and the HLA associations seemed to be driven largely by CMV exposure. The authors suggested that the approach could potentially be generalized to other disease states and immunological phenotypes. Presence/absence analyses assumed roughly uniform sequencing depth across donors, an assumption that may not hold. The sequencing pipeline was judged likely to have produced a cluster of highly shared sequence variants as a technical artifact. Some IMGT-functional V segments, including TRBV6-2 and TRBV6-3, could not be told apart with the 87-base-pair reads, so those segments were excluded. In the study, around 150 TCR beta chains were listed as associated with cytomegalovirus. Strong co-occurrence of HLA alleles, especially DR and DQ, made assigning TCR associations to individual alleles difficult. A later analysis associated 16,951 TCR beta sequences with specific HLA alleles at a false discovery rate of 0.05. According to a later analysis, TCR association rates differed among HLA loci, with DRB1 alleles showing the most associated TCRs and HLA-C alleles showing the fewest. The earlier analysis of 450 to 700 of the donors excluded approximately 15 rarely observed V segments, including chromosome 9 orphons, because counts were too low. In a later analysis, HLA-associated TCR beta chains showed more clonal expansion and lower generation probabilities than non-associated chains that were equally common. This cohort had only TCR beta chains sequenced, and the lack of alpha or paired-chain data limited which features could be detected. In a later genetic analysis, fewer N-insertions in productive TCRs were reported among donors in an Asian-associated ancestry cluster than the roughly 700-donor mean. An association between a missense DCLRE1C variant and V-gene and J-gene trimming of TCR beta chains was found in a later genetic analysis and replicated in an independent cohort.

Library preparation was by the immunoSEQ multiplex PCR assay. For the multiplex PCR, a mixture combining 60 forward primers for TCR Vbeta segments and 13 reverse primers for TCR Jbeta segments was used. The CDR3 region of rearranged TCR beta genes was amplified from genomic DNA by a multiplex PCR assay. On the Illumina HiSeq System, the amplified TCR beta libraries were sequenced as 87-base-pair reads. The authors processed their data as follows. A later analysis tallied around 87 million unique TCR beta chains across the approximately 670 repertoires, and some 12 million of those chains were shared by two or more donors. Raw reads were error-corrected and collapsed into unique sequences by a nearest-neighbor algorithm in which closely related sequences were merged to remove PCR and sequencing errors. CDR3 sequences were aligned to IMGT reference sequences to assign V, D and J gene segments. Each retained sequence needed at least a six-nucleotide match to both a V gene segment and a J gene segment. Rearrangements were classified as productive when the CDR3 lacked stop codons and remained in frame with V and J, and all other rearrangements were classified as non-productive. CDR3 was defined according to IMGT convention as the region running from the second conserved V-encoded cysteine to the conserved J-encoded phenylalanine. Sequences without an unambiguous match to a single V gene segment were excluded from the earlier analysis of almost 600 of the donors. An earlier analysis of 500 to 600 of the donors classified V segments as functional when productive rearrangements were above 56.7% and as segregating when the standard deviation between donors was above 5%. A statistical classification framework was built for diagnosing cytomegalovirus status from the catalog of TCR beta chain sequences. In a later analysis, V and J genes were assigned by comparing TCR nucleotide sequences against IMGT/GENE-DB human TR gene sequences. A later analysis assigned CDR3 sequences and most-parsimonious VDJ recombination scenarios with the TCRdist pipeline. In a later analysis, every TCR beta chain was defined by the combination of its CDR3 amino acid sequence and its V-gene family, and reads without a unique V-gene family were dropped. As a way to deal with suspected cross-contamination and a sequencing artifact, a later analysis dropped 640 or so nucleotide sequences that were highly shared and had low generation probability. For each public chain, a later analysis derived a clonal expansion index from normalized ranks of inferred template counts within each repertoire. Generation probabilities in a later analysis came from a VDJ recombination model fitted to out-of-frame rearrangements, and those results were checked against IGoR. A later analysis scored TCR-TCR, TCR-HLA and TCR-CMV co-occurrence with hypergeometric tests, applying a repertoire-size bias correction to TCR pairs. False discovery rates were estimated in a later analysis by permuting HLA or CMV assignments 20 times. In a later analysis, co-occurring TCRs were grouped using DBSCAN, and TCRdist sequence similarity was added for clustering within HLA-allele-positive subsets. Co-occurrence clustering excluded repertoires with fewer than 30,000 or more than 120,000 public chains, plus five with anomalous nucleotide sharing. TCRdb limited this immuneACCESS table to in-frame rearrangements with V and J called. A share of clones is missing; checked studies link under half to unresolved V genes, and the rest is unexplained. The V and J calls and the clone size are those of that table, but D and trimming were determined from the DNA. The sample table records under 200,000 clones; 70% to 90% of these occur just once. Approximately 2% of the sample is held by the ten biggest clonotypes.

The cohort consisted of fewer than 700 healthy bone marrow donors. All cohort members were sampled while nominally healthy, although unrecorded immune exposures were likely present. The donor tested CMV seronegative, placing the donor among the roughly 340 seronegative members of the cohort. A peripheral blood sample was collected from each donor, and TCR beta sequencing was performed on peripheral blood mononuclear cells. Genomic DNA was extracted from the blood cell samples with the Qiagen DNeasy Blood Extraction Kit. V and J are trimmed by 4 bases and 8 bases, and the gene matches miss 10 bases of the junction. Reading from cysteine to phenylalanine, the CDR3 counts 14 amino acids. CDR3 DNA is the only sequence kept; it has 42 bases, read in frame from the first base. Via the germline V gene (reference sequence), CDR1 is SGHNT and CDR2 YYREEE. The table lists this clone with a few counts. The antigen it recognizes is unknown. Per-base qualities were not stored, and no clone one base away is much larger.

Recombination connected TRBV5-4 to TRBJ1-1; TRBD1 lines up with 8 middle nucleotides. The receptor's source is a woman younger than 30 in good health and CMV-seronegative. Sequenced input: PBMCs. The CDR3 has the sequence CASSTGQVVVEAFF. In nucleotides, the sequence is TGTGCCAGCAGCACGGGACAGGTTGTAGTCGAAGCTTTCTTT.